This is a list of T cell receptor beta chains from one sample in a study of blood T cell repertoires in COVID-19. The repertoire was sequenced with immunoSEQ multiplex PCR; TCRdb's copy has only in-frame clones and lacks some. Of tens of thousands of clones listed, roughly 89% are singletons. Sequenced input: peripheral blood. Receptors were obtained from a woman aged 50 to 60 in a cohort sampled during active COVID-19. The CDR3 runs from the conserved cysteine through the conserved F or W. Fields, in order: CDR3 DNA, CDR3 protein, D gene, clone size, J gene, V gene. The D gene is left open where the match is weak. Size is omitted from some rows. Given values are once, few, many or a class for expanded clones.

DNA: TGTGCCAGCAGCTTAACTAGCGGGACCCACGAGCAGTACTTC
CDR3: CASSLTSGTHEQYF
D: TRBD2
size: .
J: TRBJ2-7
V: TRBV11-2

DNA: TGCGCCAGCTCCTCGGGAGCGAACACCGGGGAGCTGTTTTTT
CDR3: CASSSGANTGELFF
D: .
size: once
J: TRBJ2-2
V: TRBV10-1

DNA: TGTGCCAGCTCGGTGGGGACAGGGGCTTCCATGGGTGATGGCTACACCTTC
CDR3: CASSVGTGASMGDGYTF
D: TRBD1
size: .
J: TRBJ1-2
V: TRBV18

DNA: TGTGCCAGCAGAACTAGCGGAACCTACAATGAGCAGTTCTTC
CDR3: CASRTSGTYNEQFF
D: TRBD2
size: .
J: TRBJ2-1
V: TRBV7-9

DNA: TGCAGTGCTAGTTCACGGGACAGGGTGTCCCTCGAGCAGTACTTC
CDR3: CSASSRDRVSLEQYF
D: TRBD1
size: .
J: TRBJ2-7
V: TRBV20-1

DNA: TGTGCTAGCGTCGACGCGGGAGGCTGCCATAATCAGCCCCAGCATTTT
CDR3: CASVDAGGCHNQPQHF
D: .
size: .
J: TRBJ1-5
V: TRBV7-7

DNA: TGTGCCAGCAGCCTACGGACTAGCGGAGCCTACGAGCAGTACTTC
CDR3: CASSLRTSGAYEQYF
D: TRBD2
size: few
J: TRBJ2-7
V: TRBV3-1/TRBV3-2

DNA: TGCGCCAGCAGCCCGGGACAGTCCATTTCCAGCTCTGGGGCCAACGTCCTGACTTTC
CDR3: CASSPGQSISSSGANVLTF
D: TRBD1
size: .
J: TRBJ2-6
V: TRBV5-1

DNA: TGCGCCAGCAGCTTGGAGCTTACAGGGTATGGCTACACCTTC
CDR3: CASSLELTGYGYTF
D: .
size: once
J: TRBJ1-2
V: TRBV5-1

DNA: TGTGCCAGCAGCTTAGAGTCGCGTACCGGGGAGCTGTTTTTT
CDR3: CASSLESRTGELFF
D: .
size: once
J: TRBJ2-2
V: TRBV7-8

DNA: TGCGCCAGCAGCCCGACAGGGGGCCCCGCGGATACGCAGTATTTT
CDR3: CASSPTGGPADTQYF
D: TRBD1
size: .
J: TRBJ2-3
V: TRBV5-1

DNA: TGTGCCAGCAGCCACAGGGGGGGAAACACCGGGGAGCTGTTTTTT
CDR3: CASSHRGGNTGELFF
D: .
size: .
J: TRBJ2-2
V: TRBV5-6

DNA: TGTGCCTGGGCGGCAGGTTCCTACGAGCAGTACTTC
CDR3: CAWAAGSYEQYF
D: .
size: .
J: TRBJ2-7
V: TRBV30

DNA: TGCGCCAGCAGCCCGGGACAGGGGAGCAACACCATATATTTT
CDR3: CASSPGQGSNTIYF
D: TRBD1
size: .
J: TRBJ1-3
V: TRBV5-1

DNA: TGTGCCAGCTCACCACTTTTAGACAGGAGCAACTATGGCTACACCTTC
CDR3: CASSPLLDRSNYGYTF
D: .
size: .
J: TRBJ1-2
V: TRBV18

DNA: TGTGCCAGCAGTTTAAGGCGGGAGCAGTACTTC
CDR3: CASSLRREQYF
D: .
size: .
J: TRBJ2-7
V: TRBV28

DNA: TGCGCCAGCAGCCAAGTCGGACAGGGGCTAGGGCAGCCCCAGCATTTT
CDR3: CASSQVGQGLGQPQHF
D: TRBD1
size: .
J: TRBJ1-5
V: TRBV4-1

DNA: TGTGCCTGGAGTGCCGGGCCACTGAGGGATCAGCCCCAGCATTTT
CDR3: CAWSAGPLRDQPQHF
D: .
size: .
J: TRBJ1-5
V: TRBV30

DNA: TGTGCCAGCAGCCAAGAGAGCGGGGGAGCCTCTGTCAGCACAGATACGCAGTATTTT
CDR3: CASSQESGGASVSTDTQYF
D: TRBD2
size: once
J: TRBJ2-3
V: TRBV3-1/TRBV3-2

DNA: TGTGCCAGCAGTCCCTATCCGGTTACTTCTAGCACAGATACGCAGTATTTT
CDR3: CASSPYPVTSSTDTQYF
D: .
size: .
J: TRBJ2-3
V: TRBV27

DNA: TGCGCCAGCAGCCAAGATGCGCGGAGGACAGGGTCCTCCGACCTTAACTATGGCTACACCTTC
CDR3: CASSQDARRTGSSDLNYGYTF
D: TRBD1
size: .
J: TRBJ1-2
V: TRBV4-1

DNA: TGCGCCAGCAGCGTAGGACAGATGAACACTGAAGCTTTCTTT
CDR3: CASSVGQMNTEAFF
D: .
size: .
J: TRBJ1-1
V: TRBV5-1

DNA: TGTGCCAGCAACCTGGGACTAGCGGAAGATATTACGCAGTATTTT
CDR3: CASNLGLAEDITQYF
D: TRBD2
size: .
J: TRBJ2-3
V: TRBV7-2

DNA: TGTGCCAGTAGGACAGGAAAGAACACTGAAGCTTTCTTT
CDR3: CASRTGKNTEAFF
D: .
size: .
J: TRBJ1-1
V: TRBV19

DNA: TGTGCCAGCAGCGCACTAGGGACAGGCGGGTCACCCCTCCACTTT
CDR3: CASSALGTGGSPLHF
D: TRBD1
size: .
J: TRBJ1-6
V: TRBV9

DNA: TGTGCCAGTAGACTCGGGATGGGGTGGACCTTC
CDR3: CASRLGMGWTF
D: .
size: .
J: TRBJ1-2
V: TRBV19

DNA: TGTGCCAGCAGCTTAATGGTTAGCGGGGGGGCGAACTCCTACGAGCAGTACTTC
CDR3: CASSLMVSGGANSYEQYF
D: TRBD2
size: once
J: TRBJ2-7
V: TRBV7-2

DNA: TGTGCCAGCAGCCAAGTCCCAGGGGCCCACGAGCAGTACTTC
CDR3: CASSQVPGAHEQYF
D: .
size: .
J: TRBJ2-7
V: TRBV4-2